The text below deals with one T cell receptor beta chain. Its target is not known. Here immunoSEQ multiplex PCR was the method, and the copy in TCRdb shows in-frame clones only, minus some. The repertoire includes fewer than 85,000 clones, around four fifths of them detected once, and approximately 2.8% sits in the top ten. This specimen belongs to a study of T cell clones after liver transplantation. About the research overall: In this trial, immunosuppression withdrawal was attempted within 2 years of liver transplant. Post-transplant blood was tracked for graft-donor-reactive T cell clones identified in a pre-transplant mixed lymphocyte reaction. Samples came pre-transplant, pre-randomization before withdrawal, and post-randomization after withdrawal ended. Study observations and caveats: Compared with third party-reactive sequences, donor-reactive ones declined more, independent of withdrawal success.

V shed 5 bases and J 8 bases; nucleotides not matched to a gene: 10. The CDR3 runs 14 residues. In germline, CDR1 is SGHTA, CDR2 FQGNSA. This sample comprised CD4+ T cells from blood, obtained at the 22-month timepoint. This clonotype was sampled from a human patient who received a liver transplant. Among the T cells, some may be from the graft donor. The rearrangement links TRBV7-2 to TRBJ1-2; 8 bases are a match to TRBD1. CDR3 sequence reads: CASSLGMQGAGYTF. In DNA, the CDR3 is TGTGCCAGCAGCCTTGGTATGCAGGGGGCCGGCTACACCTTC.